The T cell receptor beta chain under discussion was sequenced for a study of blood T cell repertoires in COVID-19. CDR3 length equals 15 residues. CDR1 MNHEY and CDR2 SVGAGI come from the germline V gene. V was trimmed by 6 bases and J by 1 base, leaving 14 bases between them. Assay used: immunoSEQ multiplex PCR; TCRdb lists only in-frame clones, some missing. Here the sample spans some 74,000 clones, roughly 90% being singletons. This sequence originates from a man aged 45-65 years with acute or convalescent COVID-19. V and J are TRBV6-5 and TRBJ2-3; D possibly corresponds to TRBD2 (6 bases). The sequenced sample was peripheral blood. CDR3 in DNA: TGTGCCAGCAGCCCACGGGCGGGACGCACAGATACGCAGTATTTT. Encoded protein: CASSPRAGRTDTQYF.